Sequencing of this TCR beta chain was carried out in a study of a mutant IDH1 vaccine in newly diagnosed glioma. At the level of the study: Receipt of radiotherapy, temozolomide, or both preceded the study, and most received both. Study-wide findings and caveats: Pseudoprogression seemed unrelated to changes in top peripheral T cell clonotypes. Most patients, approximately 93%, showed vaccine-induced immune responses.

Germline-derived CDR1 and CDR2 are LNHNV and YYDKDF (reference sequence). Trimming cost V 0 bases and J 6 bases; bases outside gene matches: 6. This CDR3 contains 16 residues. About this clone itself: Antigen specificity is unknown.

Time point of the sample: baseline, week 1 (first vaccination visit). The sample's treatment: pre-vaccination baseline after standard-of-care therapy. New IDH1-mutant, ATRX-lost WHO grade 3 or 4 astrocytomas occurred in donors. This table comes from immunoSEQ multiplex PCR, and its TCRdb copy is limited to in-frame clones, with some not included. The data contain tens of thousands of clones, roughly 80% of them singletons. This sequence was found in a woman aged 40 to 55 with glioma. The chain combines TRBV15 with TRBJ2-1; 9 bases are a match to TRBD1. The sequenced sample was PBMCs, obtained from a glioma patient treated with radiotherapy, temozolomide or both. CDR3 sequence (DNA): TGTGCCACCAGCAGAGATCTACAGGGGGCCGGCAATGAGCAGTTCTTC. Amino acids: CATSRDLQGAGNEQFF.